This TCR beta chain was documented in a study of CD8 T cells in Susac syndrome. RNA was extracted with the RNeasy kit, and a quantity of about 0.45 to 1 ug was reverse transcribed using random hexamers. Multiplex immunoSEQ PCR targeted 54 Vbeta and 13 Jbeta TCR beta segments. TCRdb passed the immunoSEQ multiplex PCR reads through MiXCR, listing each CDR3 protein once. The sample lists about 430,000 distinct CDR3 sequences; 85% to 90% were seen once. The multiple sclerosis controls were treatment-naive patients, and their relapsing-remitting disease was stable or active. Negative isolation yielded the CD8+ and CD4+ T cells, while FACS enriched the TEMRA cells. From germline, CDR1 is SGHRS and CDR2 YFSETQ. CDR3 length: 13 amino acids. Trimming removed 4 bases at V and 3 bases at J, with 10 bases between.

The chain has TRBV5-1 and TRBJ1-2; D gene uncertain. Specimen: CD8+ T cells from PBMCs. The sequence derives from a human donor with multiple sclerosis. CDR3 DNA sequence: TGCGCCAGCAGCGCGTTGGGGTACTATGGCTACACCTTC. Translation: CASSALGYYGYTF.